The 25 T cell receptor beta chains in this list originate from one sample, sequenced in a study of T-cell reconstitution after alpha-beta-depleted transplantation in children. Unique molecular identifiers were incorporated when the TCRbeta library was constructed. TCRdb re-called the PCR reads with MiXCR, one entry per CDR3 protein. This sample has hundreds of thousands of distinct CDR3 sequences, with roughly a tenth found just once. The sequences come from PBMCs from the stem cell graft donor, collected from the stem cell graft. These receptors came from a human donor who donated a stem cell graft to a child with acute myeloid leukemia.

The table lists this clonotype with a few counts. V and J are TRBV29-1 and TRBJ2-5; 7 bases agree with TRBD1. The CDR3 consists of 17 residues. V lost 7 bases to trimming and J lost 1 base; unmatched junction nucleotides: 18. Germline CDR1 and CDR2: SQVTM and ANQGSEA. The CDR3 here is CSALGKGARATQETQYF. Written as DNA, the CDR3 is TGCAGCGCCCTTGGCAAGGGGGCTCGCGCCACCCAAGAGACCCAGTACTTC.

This clonotype showed up many times. The CDR3 nucleotides read TGTGCCAGCAGTTTAACGGGACTAGCCTCCTACGAGCAGTACTTC. Amino acid sequence: CASSLTGLASYEQYF. The chain combines TRBV12-3 or TRBV12-4 with TRBJ2-7; TRBD2 aligns across 9 bases. With V trimmed by 2 bases and J by 0 bases, 2 bases remained unmatched. The CDR3 extends over 15 amino acids.

The chain joins TRBV6-2 or TRBV6-3 to TRBJ2-7, with TRBD2 matching 7 bases. The CDR3 covers 16 residues. Per the germline V gene, CDR1 is MNHEY and CDR2 is SVGEGT. Losses at the gene ends were 5 bases for V and 3 bases for J; bases not matched to a gene: 13. CDR3 nucleotides: TGTGCCAGCAGTCCTGAAGCGGGACGCGGGGACTACGAGCAGTACTTC. Amino acids: CASSPEAGRGDYEQYF.

In this sample, this clonotype turned up many times. V is TRBV29-1 and J is TRBJ2-2; TRBD1 matches 8 bases. Germline assignment: CDR1 SQVTM and CDR2 ANQGSEA. There are 14 residues in the CDR3. V was pared by 7 bases and J by 5 bases, with 9 bases of the junction left unmatched. The CDR3 DNA sequence: TGCAGCGGCCTCGGACAGGGAATGACCGGGGAGCTGTTTTTT. It is translated as CSGLGQGMTGELFF.

This clonotype was seen many times. The rearrangement joins TRBV7-3 to TRBJ2-3; TRBD2 is a possible D gene (6 bases). V was trimmed by 1 base and J by 9 bases, leaving 11 bases between them. The germline V gene encodes CDR1 SGHTA and CDR2 FQGTGA. This CDR3 spans 13 amino acids. The CDR3 reads CASSLKFGGTQYF. In DNA form, the CDR3 reads TGTGCCAGCAGCTTAAAATTCGGAGGGACGCAGTATTTT.

The rearrangement joins TRBV6-1 to TRBJ1-5; 7 bases line up with TRBD1. CDR1 and CDR2 from the germline V gene are MNHNS and SASEGT. Trimming at V came to 6 bases and at J to 5 bases, leaving 10 bases not matched to a gene. CDR3 length: 15 amino acids. The CDR3: CASRGQTQSHQPQHF. For the CDR3, the DNA is TGTGCCAGCAGGGGACAGACACAAAGCCATCAGCCCCAGCATTTT.

Only a few counts were recorded for this clonotype. The rearrangement uses TRBV20-1 and TRBJ2-5, with D unclear. Germline-derived CDR1 and CDR2 are DFQATT and SNEGSKA (reference sequence). Trimming shortened V by 3 bases and J by 4 bases, and 6 bases separated the two germline ends. The CDR3 contains 11 residues. This CDR3 reads CSARLRETQYF. CDR3 DNA: TGCAGTGCTAGGCTTCGAGAGACCCAGTACTTC.

V is TRBV7-2 and J is TRBJ2-1; possibly TRBD1 for D (5 bases). Trimming shortened V by 5 bases and J by 3 bases, and 11 bases separated the two germline ends. The CDR3 runs to 14 residues. CDR1 and CDR2 from the germline V gene are SGHTA and FQGNSA. CDR3 sequence reads: CASSRLRGYNEQFF. The CDR3 DNA sequence: TGTGCCAGCAGCAGACTTAGGGGCTACAATGAGCAGTTCTTC.

This chain links TRBV5-1 with TRBJ2-1, with TRBD1 as a possible D gene (6 bases). The V gene's germline CDR1 is SGHRS and CDR2 YFSETQ. This CDR3 comprises 16 residues. The V gene lost 0 bases and the J gene lost 0 bases, with 10 bases spanning the gap. Here the CDR3 reads CASSLVTGASYNEQFF. The CDR3, as DNA: TGCGCCAGCAGCTTGGTGACAGGAGCCTCCTACAATGAGCAGTTCTTC.

The rearrangement uses TRBV7-3 and TRBJ2-2; D might be TRBD2 (5 bases). Germline CDR1 reads SGHTA; CDR2 reads FQGTGA. With 5 bases removed from V and 8 bases from J, the gap between germline ends came to 18 bases. This CDR3 is 15 amino acids long. CDR3 nucleotide sequence: TGTGCCAGCAGCCCCCTAAACGGGGTGGGGGGGGAGCTGTTTTTT. Its protein product is CASSPLNGVGGELFF.

This clonotype was detected only a few times. The chain carries TRBV14 and TRBJ2-7, with 9 nucleotides matching TRBD2. V shed 0 bases and J 3 bases; nucleotides not matched to a gene: 6. The CDR3 length is 16 residues. Looked up from germline, CDR1 is SGHDN and CDR2 is FVKESK. CDR3 in DNA: TGTGCCAGCAGCCAAGAGTCTTTTAGCGGGAGCTACGAGCAGTACTTC. Amino acid sequence: CASSQESFSGSYEQYF.

This clonotype was counted only a few times. The gene calls are TRBV30 and TRBJ2-7; 9 positions match TRBD1. This CDR3 spans 17 amino acids. V lost 4 bases to trimming and J lost 0 bases; unmatched junction nucleotides: 13. Germline CDR1 GTSNPN, CDR2 SVGIG (reference sequence). CDR3: CAWIQRSRDRVSYEQYF. The CDR3 nucleotides read TGTGCCTGGATCCAACGGTCCAGGGACAGGGTCTCCTACGAGCAGTACTTC.

This clonotype turned up a few times. The chain recombines TRBV27 with TRBJ2-1; 10 bases agree with TRBD2. CDR3 length: 16 residues. Germline V gene lookup returns CDR1 MNHEY and CDR2 SMNVEV (reference sequence). V lost 7 bases to trimming and J lost 0 bases; unmatched junction nucleotides: 6. The CDR3 sequence is CASTKAGGGSYNEQFF. In nucleotides, the CDR3 is TGTGCCAGCACTAAAGCGGGAGGGGGCTCCTACAATGAGCAGTTCTTC.

This chain joins TRBV20-1 and TRBJ1-2, with a possible D match to TRBD1 (6 bases). Germline V gene sequence: CDR1 DFQATT, CDR2 SNEGSKA (reference sequence). CDR3 length: 13 amino acids. V lost 6 bases and J 1 base, leaving 12 bases between the germline ends. In nucleotides, the CDR3 is TGCAGTGCCACCGGACAGATTAACTATGGCTACACCTTC. It encodes CSATGQINYGYTF.

The sample holds many counts of this clonotype. CDR3 residues: CSAPSWGRDTGELFF. The CDR3 DNA sequence: TGCAGTGCCCCATCCTGGGGAAGGGACACCGGGGAGCTGTTTTTT. J is TRBJ2-2 and V is TRBV20-1; no reliable D call. Per germline, CDR1 DFQATT and CDR2 SNEGSKA (reference sequence). The CDR3 totals 15 residues. Trimming removed 6 bases at V and 3 bases at J, with 17 bases between.

The rearrangement uses TRBV20-1 and TRBJ1-5, with 8 bases that match TRBD1. The germline CDR1 and CDR2 sequences are DFQATT and SNEGSKA (reference sequence). This CDR3 region has 16 residues. The CDR3: CCARGQAIGGIQPQHF. The CDR3 DNA is TGCTGCGCTAGGGGACAGGCGATAGGCGGGATTCAGCCCCAGCATTTT.

This chain joins TRBV11-2 and TRBJ2-5; weak D call: TRBD1 (5 bases). Germline V lookup: CDR1 SGHAT, CDR2 FQNNGV. This CDR3 is 19 amino acids long. Trimming removed 1 base from V and 4 bases from J, with 25 bases in between. CDR3 in amino acids: CASSLGAGRVGSARETQYF. The CDR3 coding sequence is TGTGCCAGCAGCTTAGGGGCAGGGCGAGTGGGAAGCGCAAGAGAGACCCAGTACTTC.

The V gene is TRBV29-1, the J gene TRBJ2-7; TRBD2 matches 7 bases. J was trimmed by 5 bases and V by 7 bases; bases with no gene match: 8. CDR1 is SQVTM, CDR2 ANQGSEA, per germline. CDR3 length equals 12 residues. In nucleotides, the CDR3 is TGCAGCGCGGGGAGGGGCGAGGACGAGCAGTACTTC. This gives the protein CSAGRGEDEQYF.

This clonotype has more than one count but fewer than ten. The V and J genes are TRBV30 and TRBJ1-4, with D hard to call. V lost 0 bases and J lost 5, with 7 bases in between. CDR1 and CDR2 (germline): GTSNPN, SVGIG (reference sequence). The CDR3 consists of 13 residues. In DNA, the CDR3 is TGTGCCTGGAGTGTACTGGTGAATGAAAAACTGTTTTTT. The encoded protein is CAWSVLVNEKLFF.

This clonotype was observed a handful of times. In DNA, the CDR3 is TGCAGTGCTCTGTCGAGCTCCTACGAGCAGTACTTC. Its protein product is CSALSSSYEQYF. J is TRBJ2-7 and V is TRBV29-1; D gene unclear. Germline V gives CDR1 SQVTM, CDR2 ANQGSEA. This CDR3 is 12 amino acids long.

CDR3 protein: CASSQDLGGLEQFF. The CDR3, as DNA: TGCGCCAGCAGCCAAGATCTTGGGGGACTAGAGCAGTTCTTC. This sequence joins TRBV4-3 and TRBJ2-1, with 7 bases lining up with TRBD2. Trimming cost V 0 bases and J 10 bases; bases outside gene matches: 6. Germline assignment: CDR1 LGHNA and CDR2 YSLEER. CDR3 length: 14 amino acids.

The chain employs TRBV7-3 and TRBJ2-4; weak D call: TRBD2 (5 bases). Germline assignment: CDR1 SGHTA and CDR2 FQGTGA. The CDR3 runs to 12 residues. Between the trimmed V and J ends, which lost 10 bases and 5 bases, there was a span of 12 bases. The CDR3 here is CATSHGENIQYF. CDR3 nucleotide sequence: TGTGCCACCTCCCACGGGGAAAACATTCAGTACTTC.

The gene calls are TRBV4-2 and TRBJ2-2; D uncertain. Germline CDR1 LGHNA, CDR2 YNFKEQ. The CDR3 runs to 14 residues. V was cut by 2 bases and J by 4 bases, with 8 bases left in between. DNA of the CDR3: TGTGCCAGCAGCCAACTAGGCCTCACCGGGGAGCTGTTTTTT. This gives the protein CASSQLGLTGELFF.

There are a few counts of this clonotype. The J gene is TRBJ1-3, the V gene TRBV20-1; D is unresolved. Germline V gene data show CDR1 as DFQATT and CDR2 as SNEGSKA (reference sequence). Trimming stripped 1 base from V and 0 bases from J, with 10 bases between. The CDR3 runs 15 residues. CDR3 coding DNA: TGCAGTGCTAGAGCATCCAGATTCTCTGGAAACACCATATATTTT. Its protein product is CSARASRFSGNTIYF.

At least ten counts were recorded for this clonotype. This chain connects TRBV20-1 to TRBJ2-3, with TRBD2 matching over 13 bases. J gave up 6 bases and V 1 base, and 1 base lay outside the gene matches. This CDR3 spans 14 amino acids. The germline V gene encodes CDR1 DFQATT and CDR2 SNEGSKA (reference sequence). The CDR3, as DNA: TGCAGTGCTAGAGGGACTAGCGGGAGTGATACGCAGTATTTT. Protein: CSARGTSGSDTQYF.